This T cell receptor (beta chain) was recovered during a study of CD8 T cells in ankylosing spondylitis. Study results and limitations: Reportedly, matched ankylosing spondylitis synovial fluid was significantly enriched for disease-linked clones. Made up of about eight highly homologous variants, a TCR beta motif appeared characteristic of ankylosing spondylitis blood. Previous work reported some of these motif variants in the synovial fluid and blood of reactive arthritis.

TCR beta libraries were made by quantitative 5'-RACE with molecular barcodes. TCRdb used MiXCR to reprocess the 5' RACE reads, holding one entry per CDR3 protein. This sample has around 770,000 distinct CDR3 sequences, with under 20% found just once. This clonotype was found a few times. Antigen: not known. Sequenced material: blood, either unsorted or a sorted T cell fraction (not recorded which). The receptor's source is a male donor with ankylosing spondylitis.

The CDR3 loop is CSVTGGVSGANVLTF. CDR3 bases: TGCAGCGTTACAGGGGGTGTCTCTGGGGCCAACGTCCTGACTTTC. The rearrangement links TRBV29-1 to TRBJ2-6; 8 bases align to TRBD1. The germline CDR1 and CDR2 sequences are SQVTM and ANQGSEA. The CDR3 extends over 15 amino acids. With 5 bases clipped from V and 0 bases from J, the junction kept 3 bases outside the gene matches.